This TCR beta chain was sequenced in a study of T cell clonotyping in hematopoietic cell transplantation. Indicated time point: recipient sample about 28 days before transplant, after cytoreduction. Recipients were bled about 28 days pretransplant and at posttransplant days 30, 100, 180. The germline V gene has CDR1 MNHEY and CDR2 SMNVEV (reference sequence). V was cut by 0 bases and J by 6 bases, with 16 bases left in between. The CDR3 has 16 amino acids. The repertoire was sequenced with immunoSEQ multiplex PCR; TCRdb's copy has only in-frame clones and lacks some. In the table there are more than 25,000 clones, approximately 94% of which are singletons.

The input for sequencing was peripheral blood mononuclear cells, taken before stem cell transplant. The receptor comes from a man aged 50-59 years with acute myeloid leukemia. Some clones in this sample may be carry-over from other donors' samples. The chain has TRBV27 and TRBJ2-3; perhaps TRBD2 as D (6 bases). Here the CDR3 reads CASSLSGGAGLDTQYF. The CDR3 DNA reads as TGTGCCAGCAGTTTATCTGGCGGGGCGGGGCTTGATACGCAGTATTTT.